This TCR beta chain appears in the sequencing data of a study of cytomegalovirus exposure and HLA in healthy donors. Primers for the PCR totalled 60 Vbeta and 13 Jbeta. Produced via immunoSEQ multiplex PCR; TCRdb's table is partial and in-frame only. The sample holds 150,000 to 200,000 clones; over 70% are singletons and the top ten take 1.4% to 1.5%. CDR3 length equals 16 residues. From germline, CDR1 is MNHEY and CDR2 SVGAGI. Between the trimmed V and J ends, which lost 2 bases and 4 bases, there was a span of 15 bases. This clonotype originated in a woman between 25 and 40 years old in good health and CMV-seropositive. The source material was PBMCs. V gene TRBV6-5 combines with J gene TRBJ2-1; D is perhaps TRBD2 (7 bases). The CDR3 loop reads CASSYIAGRGYNEQFF. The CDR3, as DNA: TGTGCCAGCAGTTACATTGCAGGGAGGGGGTACAATGAGCAGTTCTTC.